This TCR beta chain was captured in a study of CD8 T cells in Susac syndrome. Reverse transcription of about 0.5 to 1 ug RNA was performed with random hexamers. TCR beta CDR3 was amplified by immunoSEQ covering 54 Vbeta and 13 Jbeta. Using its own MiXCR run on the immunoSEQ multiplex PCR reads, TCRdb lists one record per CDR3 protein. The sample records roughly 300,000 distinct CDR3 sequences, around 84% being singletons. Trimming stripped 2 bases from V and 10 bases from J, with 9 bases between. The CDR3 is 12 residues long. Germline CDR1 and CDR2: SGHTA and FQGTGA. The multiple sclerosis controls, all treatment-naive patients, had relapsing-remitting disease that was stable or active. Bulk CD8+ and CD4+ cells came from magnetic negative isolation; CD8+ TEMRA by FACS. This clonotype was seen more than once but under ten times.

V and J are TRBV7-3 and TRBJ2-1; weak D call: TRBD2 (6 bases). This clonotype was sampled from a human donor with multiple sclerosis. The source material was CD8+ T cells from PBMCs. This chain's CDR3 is CASSLSGGEQFF. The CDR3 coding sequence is TGTGCCAGCAGCTTATCCGGGGGAGAGCAGTTCTTC.